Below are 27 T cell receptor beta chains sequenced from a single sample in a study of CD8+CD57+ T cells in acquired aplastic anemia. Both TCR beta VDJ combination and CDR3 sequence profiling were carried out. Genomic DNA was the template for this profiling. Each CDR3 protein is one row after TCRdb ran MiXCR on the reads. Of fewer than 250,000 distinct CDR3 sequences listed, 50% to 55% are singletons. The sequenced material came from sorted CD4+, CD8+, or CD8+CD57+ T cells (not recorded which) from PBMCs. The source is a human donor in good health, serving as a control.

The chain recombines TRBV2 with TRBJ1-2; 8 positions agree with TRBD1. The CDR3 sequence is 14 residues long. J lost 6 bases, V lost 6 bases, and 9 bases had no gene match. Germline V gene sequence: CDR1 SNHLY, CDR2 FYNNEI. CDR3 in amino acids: CASRSGGGYDGYTF. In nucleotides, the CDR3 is TGTGCCAGCAGGTCAGGGGGCGGATATGATGGCTACACCTTC. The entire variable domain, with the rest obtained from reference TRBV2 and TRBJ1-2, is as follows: EPEVTQTPSHQVTQMGQEVILRCVPISNHLYFYWYRQILGQKVEFLVSFYNNEISEKSEIFDDQFSVERPDGSNFTLKIRSTKLEDSAMYFCASRSGGGYDGYTFGSGTRLTVV.

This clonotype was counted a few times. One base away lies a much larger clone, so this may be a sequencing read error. The DNA for the CDR3 is TGCGCCAACAGCTTGCCGAACACCGGGGAGCTGTTTTTT. Encoded protein: CANSLPNTGELFF. The chain has TRBV5-1 and TRBJ2-2; no clear D. This CDR3 has 13 amino acids. Germline V lookup: CDR1 SGHRS, CDR2 YFSETQ.

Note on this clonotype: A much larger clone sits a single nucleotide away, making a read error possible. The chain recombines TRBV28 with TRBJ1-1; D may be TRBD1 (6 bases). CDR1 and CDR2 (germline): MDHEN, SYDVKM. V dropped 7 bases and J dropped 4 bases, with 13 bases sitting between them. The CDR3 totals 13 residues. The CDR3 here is CASIRDKSTEAFF. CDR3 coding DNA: TGTGCCAGCATTAGGGACAAGAGCACTGAAGCTTTCTTT.

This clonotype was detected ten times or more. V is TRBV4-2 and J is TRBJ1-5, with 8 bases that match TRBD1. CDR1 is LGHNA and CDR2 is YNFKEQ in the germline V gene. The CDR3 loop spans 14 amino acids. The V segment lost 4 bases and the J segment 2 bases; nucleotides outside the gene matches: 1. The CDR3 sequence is CASSPDRGNQPQHF. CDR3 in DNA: TGTGCCAGCAGCCCGGACAGGGGCAATCAGCCCCAGCATTTT.

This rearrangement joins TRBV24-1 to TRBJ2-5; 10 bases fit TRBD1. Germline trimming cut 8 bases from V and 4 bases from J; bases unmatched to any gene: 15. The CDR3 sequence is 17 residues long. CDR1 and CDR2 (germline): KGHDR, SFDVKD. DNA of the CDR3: TGTGCCACCATATACCAATCGACAGGGGGCATATCAGAGACCCAGTACTTC. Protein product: CATIYQSTGGISETQYF.

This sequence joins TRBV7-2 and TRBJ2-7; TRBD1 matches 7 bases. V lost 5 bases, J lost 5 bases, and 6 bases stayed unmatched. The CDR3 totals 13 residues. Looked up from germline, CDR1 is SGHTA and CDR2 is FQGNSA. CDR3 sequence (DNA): TGTGCCAGCAGCCTGACAGGGCGGCACGAGCAGTACTTC. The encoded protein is CASSLTGRHEQYF.

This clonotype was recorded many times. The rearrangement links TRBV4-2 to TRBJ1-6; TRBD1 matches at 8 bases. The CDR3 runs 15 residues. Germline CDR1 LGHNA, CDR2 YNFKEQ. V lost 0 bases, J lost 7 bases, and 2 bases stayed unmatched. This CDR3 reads CASSQEQGVNSPLHF. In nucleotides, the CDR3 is TGTGCCAGCAGCCAAGAACAGGGGGTGAATTCACCCCTCCACTTT.

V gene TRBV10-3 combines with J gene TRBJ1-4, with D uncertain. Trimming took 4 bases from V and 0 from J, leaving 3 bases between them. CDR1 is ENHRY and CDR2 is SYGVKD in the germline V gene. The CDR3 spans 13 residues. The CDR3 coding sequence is TGTGCCATCAGTGGTGCAACTAATGAAAAACTGTTTTTT. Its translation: CAISGATNEKLFF.

The CDR3 region has the DNA TGTGCCAGCAGCTTAGATGGAGGGGCACACTCCGCTAACTATGGCTACACCATATATTTT. Protein product: CASSLDGGAHSANYGYTIYF. V is TRBV7-3 and J is TRBJ1-3, with a weak D call TRBD1 (5 bases). The CDR3 contains 20 residues. The germline V gene has CDR1 SGHTA and CDR2 FQGTGA. V lost 2 bases to trimming and J lost 8 bases, with 31 bases between them. The whole variable domain, filled in from reference TRBV7-3 and TRBJ1-3, reads GAGVSQTPSNKVTEKGKYVELRCDPISGHTALYWYRQSLGQGPEFLIYFQGTGAADDSGLPNDRFFAVRPEGSVSTLKIQRTERGDSAVYLCASSLDGGAHSANYGYTIYFGEGSWLTVV.

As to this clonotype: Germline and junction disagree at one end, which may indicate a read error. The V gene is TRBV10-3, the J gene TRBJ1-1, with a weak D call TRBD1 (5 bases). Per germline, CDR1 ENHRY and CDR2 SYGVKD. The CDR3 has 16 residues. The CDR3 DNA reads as TGTGCCATCAGTGAGTCGAATCCGGAGGCGGGGACTGAGGCTTTCTTT. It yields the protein CAISESNPEAGTEAFF.

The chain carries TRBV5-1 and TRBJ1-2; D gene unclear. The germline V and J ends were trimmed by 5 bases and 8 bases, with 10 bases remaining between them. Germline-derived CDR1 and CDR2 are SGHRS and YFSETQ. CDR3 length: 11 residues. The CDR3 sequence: CASRDSGGYTF. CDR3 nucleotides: TGCGCCAGCAGGGATAGCGGGGGCTACACCTTC. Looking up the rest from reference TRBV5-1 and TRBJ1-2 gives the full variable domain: KAGVTQTPRYLIKTRGQQVTLSCSPISGHRSVSWYQQTPGQGLQFLFEYFSETQRNKGNFPGRFSGRQFSNSRSEMNVSTLELGDSALYLCASRDSGGYTFGSGTRLTVV.

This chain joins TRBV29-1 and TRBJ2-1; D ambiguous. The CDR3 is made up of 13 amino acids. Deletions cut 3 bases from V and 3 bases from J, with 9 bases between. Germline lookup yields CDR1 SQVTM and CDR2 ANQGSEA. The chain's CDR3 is CSVDLDNYNEQFF. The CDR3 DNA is TGCAGCGTTGACCTTGACAACTACAATGAGCAGTTCTTC.

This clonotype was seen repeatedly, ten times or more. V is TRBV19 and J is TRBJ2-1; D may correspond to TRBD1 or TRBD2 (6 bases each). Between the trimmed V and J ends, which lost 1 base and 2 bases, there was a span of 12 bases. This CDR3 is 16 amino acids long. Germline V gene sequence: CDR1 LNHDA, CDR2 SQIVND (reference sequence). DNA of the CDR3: TGTGCCAGTAGTATAGTTGGGGGGCAAACCTACAATGAGCAGTTCTTC. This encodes CASSIVGGQTYNEQFF.

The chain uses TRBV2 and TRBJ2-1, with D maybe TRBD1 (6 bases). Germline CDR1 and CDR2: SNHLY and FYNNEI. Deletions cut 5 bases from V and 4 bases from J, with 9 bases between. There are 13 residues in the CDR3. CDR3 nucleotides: TGTGCCAGCAGTTTCAGGGGTTACAATGAGCAGTTCTTC. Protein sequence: CASSFRGYNEQFF.

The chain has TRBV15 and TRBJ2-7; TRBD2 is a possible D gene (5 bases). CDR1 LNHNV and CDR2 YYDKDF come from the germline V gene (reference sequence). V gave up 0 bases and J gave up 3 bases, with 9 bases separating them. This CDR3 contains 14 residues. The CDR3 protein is CATSREIGDYEQYF. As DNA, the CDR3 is TGTGCCACCAGCAGAGAGATCGGGGACTACGAGCAGTACTTC.

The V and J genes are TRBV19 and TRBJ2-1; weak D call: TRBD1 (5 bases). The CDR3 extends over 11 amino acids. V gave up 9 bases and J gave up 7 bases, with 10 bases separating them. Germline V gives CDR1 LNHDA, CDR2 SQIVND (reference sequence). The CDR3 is CASKTANEQFF. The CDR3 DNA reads TGTGCCAGCAAGACAGCGAATGAGCAGTTCTTC.

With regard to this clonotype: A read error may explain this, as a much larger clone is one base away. The CDR3 reads CAGSFPGVDQPQHF. DNA for the CDR3: TGTGCCGGCAGCTTTCCCGGGGTCGATCAGCCCCAGCATTTT. V and J are TRBV11-2 and TRBJ1-5, with no clear D. CDR3 length: 14 amino acids. Germline V gives CDR1 SGHAT, CDR2 FQNNGV. The full variable domain, with the rest looked up from reference TRBV11-2 and TRBJ1-5, is EAGVAQSPRYKIIEKRQSVAFWCNPISGHATLYWYQQILGQGPKLLIQFQNNGVVDDSQLPKDRFSAERLKGVDSTLKIQPAKLEDSAVYLCAGSFPGVDQPQHFGDGTRLSIL.

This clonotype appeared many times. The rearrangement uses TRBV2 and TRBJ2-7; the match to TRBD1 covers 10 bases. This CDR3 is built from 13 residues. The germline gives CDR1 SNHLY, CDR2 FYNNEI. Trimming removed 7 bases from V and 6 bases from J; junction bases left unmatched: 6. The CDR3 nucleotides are TGTGCCAGCAAGGGGACAGGGGTGTCCGAGCAGTACTTC. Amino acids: CASKGTGVSEQYF.

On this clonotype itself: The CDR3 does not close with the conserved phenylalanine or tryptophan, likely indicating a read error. The CDR3 region has the DNA TGTGCCAGCAGCCTCCTTGACGGTGCCTACGAGCAGTACCTC. Protein sequence: CASSLLDGAYEQYL. The V call is TRBV3-1, the J call TRBJ2-7; D gene uncertain. CDR3 length: 14 residues. The ends were cut back, 4 bases at V and 2 bases at J, with 12 bases in the middle. Germline V gives CDR1 LGHDT, CDR2 YNNKEL (reference sequence).

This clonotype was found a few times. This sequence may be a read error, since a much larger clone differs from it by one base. In DNA, the CDR3 is TGCGCCAGCAGCCAACCTCAGACAGGGAACTACGAGCAGTACTTC. Its translation: CASSQPQTGNYEQYF. V gene TRBV4-1 combines with J gene TRBJ2-7, with 7 bases fitting TRBD1. With V trimmed by 2 bases and J by 3 bases, 7 bases remained unmatched. CDR3 length equals 15 residues. Germline CDR1 reads MGHRA; CDR2 reads YSYEKL.

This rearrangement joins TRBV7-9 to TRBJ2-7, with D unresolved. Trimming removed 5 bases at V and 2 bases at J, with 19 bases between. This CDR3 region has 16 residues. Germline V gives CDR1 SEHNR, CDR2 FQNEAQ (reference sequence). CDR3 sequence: CASSPFPEAATYEQYF. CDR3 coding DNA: TGTGCCAGCAGCCCCTTCCCTGAGGCTGCCACCTACGAGCAGTACTTC. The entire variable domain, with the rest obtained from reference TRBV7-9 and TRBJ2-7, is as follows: DTGVSQNPRHKITKRGQNVTFRCDPISEHNRLYWYRQTLGQGPEFLTYFQNEAQLEKSRLLSDRFSAERPKGSFSTLEIQRTEQGDSAMYLCASSPFPEAATYEQYFGPGTRLTVT.

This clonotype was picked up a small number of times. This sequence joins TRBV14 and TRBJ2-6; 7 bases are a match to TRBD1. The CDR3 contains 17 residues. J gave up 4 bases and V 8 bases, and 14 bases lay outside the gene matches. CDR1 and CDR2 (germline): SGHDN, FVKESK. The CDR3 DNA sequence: TGTGCCAGCTCACCAACACCACAGGGGAGAGGGGCCAACGTCCTGACTTTC. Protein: CASSPTPQGRGANVLTF.

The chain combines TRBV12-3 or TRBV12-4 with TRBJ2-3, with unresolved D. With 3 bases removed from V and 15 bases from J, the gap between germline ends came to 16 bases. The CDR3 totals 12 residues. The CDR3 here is CASSFKPGPFYF. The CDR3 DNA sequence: TGTGCCAGCAGTTTCAAACCCGGTCCTTTCTATTTT.

The CDR3 spells CSKAGDSDEQYF. CDR3 nucleotides: TGCAGCAAAGCGGGGGACTCAGACGAGCAGTACTTC. V gene TRBV20-1 combines with J gene TRBJ2-7; 8 bases match TRBD2. Germline CDR1 DFQATT, CDR2 SNEGSKA (reference sequence). This CDR3 is built from 12 residues.

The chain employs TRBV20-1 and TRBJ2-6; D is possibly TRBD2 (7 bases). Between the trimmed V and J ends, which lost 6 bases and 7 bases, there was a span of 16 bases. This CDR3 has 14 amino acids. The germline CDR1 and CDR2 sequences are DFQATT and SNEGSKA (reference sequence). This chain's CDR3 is CSAWGGRGANVLTF. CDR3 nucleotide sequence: TGCAGTGCGTGGGGGGGGCGAGGAGCCAACGTCCTGACTTTC.

In DNA, the CDR3 is TGTGCCAGCAGCTTAGGGGAGGAGACCCAGTACTTC. This encodes CASSLGEETQYF. This sequence joins TRBV7-6 and TRBJ2-5; TRBD2 might be the D (5 bases). This CDR3 is 12 amino acids long. The germline V gene encodes CDR1 SGHVS and CDR2 FNYEAQ. V was clipped by 1 base and J by 5 bases, with 5 bases between them.

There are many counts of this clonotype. DNA of the CDR3: TGTGCCAGCAGTTACCCCGGGACAGGGGACCGATACACCTTC. Translation gives CASSYPGTGDRYTF. The rearrangement uses TRBV6-6 and TRBJ1-2; 10 bases match TRBD1. This CDR3 spans 14 amino acids. In germline, CDR1 is MNHNY, CDR2 SVGAGI (reference sequence). V shed 2 bases and J 11 bases; nucleotides not matched to a gene: 8.